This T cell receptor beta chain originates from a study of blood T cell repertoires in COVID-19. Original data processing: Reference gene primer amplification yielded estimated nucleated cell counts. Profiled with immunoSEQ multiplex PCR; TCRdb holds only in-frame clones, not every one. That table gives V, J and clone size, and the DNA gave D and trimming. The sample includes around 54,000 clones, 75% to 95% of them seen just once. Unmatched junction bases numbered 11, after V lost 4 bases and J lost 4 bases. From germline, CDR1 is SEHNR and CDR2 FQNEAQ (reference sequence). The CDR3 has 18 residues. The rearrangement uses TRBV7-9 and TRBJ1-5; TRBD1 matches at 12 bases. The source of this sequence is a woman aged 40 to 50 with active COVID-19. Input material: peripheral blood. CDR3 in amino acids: CASSSTGTGGVGNQPQHF. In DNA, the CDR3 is TGTGCCAGCAGCTCGACCGGGACAGGGGGCGTAGGGAATCAGCCCCAGCATTTT.